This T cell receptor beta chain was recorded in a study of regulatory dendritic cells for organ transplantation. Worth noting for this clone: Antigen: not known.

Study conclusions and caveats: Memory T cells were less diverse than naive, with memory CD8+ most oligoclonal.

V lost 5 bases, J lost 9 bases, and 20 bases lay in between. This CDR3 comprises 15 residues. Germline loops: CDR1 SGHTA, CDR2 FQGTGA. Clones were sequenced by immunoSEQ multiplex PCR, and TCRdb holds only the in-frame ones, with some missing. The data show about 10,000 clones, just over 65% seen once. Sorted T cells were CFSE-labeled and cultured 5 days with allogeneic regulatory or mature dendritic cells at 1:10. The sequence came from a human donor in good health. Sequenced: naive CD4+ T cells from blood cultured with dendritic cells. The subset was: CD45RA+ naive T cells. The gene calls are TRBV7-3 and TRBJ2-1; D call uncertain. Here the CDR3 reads CASSPRSSFVSEQFF. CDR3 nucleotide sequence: TGTGCCAGCAGCCCGCGGAGCAGTTTTGTTAGTGAGCAGTTCTTC.